This TCR beta chain was obtained from a study of T-cell reconstitution after alpha-beta-depleted transplantation in children. For TCRbeta, the library was prepared with unique molecular identifiers. TCRdb processed the PCR reads anew with MiXCR; each CDR3 protein has one entry. The sample has about 360,000 distinct CDR3 sequences; roughly 14% are singletons. J gave up 2 bases and V 2 bases, and 9 bases lay outside the gene matches. The CDR3 loop spans 18 amino acids. Germline CDR1 and CDR2: MNHEY and SVGAGI. Only a few counts were recorded for this clonotype. The rearrangement uses TRBV6-5 and TRBJ2-2; TRBD1 agrees at 9 bases. This material consisted of PBMCs, taken from the stem cell graft. The origin of this receptor is a human donor who donated a stem cell graft to a child with Fanconi anemia. Written as DNA, the CDR3 is TGTGCCAGCAGTTACCACTCGACAGGGGGTTCTAACACCGGGGAGCTGTTTTTT. Translating it yields CASSYHSTGGSNTGELFF.